Shown below are 32 T cell receptor beta chains from a single sample sequenced in a study of T-cell memory formation after mild COVID-19. TCRdb fed the 5' RACE reads into MiXCR, producing one record per CDR3 protein. There are about 160,000 distinct CDR3 sequences in the sample; 25% to 40% occur only once, and 12% lies in the top ten. Sequencing was carried out using PBMCs or a T cell subset sorted from them (not recorded which). These receptors were obtained from an adult woman who had mild COVID-19 (a few samples of this study predate the infection). Cell type and time point are not known.

The table lists this clonotype with a few counts. This chain uses TRBV9 with TRBJ2-7; tentative D call: TRBD2 (6 bases). Germline-derived CDR1 and CDR2 are SGDLS and YYNGEE. Between the trimmed V and J ends, which lost 0 bases and 2 bases, there was a span of 9 bases. The CDR3 totals 14 residues. CDR3 sequence reads: CASSVAGEAYEQYF. Here the CDR3 DNA reads TGTGCCAGCAGCGTAGCGGGGGAGGCCTACGAGCAGTACTTC. Based on the CDR3 plus reference TRBV9 and TRBJ2-7, the full variable domain is DSGVTQTPKHLITATGQRVTLRCSPRSGDLSVYWYQQSLDQGLQFLIQYYNGEERAKGNILERFSAQQFPDLHSELNLSSLELGDSALYFCASSVAGEAYEQYFGPGTRLTVT.

This clonotype was picked up a small number of times. At one boundary the junction diverges from the germline segment, which might be a read error. The chain joins TRBV24-1 to TRBJ2-7, with no clear D. Germline V lookup: CDR1 KGHDR, CDR2 SFDVKD. The CDR3 is 11 residues long. The CDR3 nucleotides read TGTGCCACCGGTGACCTCTACGAGCAGTACTTC. It codes for CATGDLYEQYF.

The gene calls are TRBV4-1 and TRBJ2-3, with TRBD2 matching over 8 bases. Germline V gene sequence: CDR1 MGHRA, CDR2 YSYEKL. V shed 1 base, J shed 2 bases, and the junction held 8 bases outside the gene matches. The CDR3 is made up of 17 amino acids. CDR3 in DNA: TGCGCCAGCAGCCAAGGAGTGGGACTAGGGGTCACAGATACGCAGTATTTT. Translating gives CASSQGVGLGVTDTQYF.

This clonotype has a handful of counts. The CDR3 region has the DNA TGTGCCAGTAGTATAGGGACAAGCAACAATGAAAAACTGTTTTTT. Translating gives CASSIGTSNNEKLFF. The V and J genes are TRBV19 and TRBJ1-4; perhaps TRBD1 as D (5 bases). Trimming took off 1 base at V and 5 bases at J, with 11 bases between the two ends. Per germline, CDR1 LNHDA and CDR2 SQIVND (reference sequence). There are 15 residues in the CDR3.

The rearrangement joins TRBV27 to TRBJ2-1, with 7 bases aligning to TRBD2. Trimming cost V 6 bases and J 15 bases; bases outside gene matches: 14. The CDR3 runs to 13 residues. CDR1 is MNHEY and CDR2 is SMNVEV in the germline V gene (reference sequence). The CDR3 DNA reads TGTGCCAGCAGCTTACGCGGGGGAGGAGCTTGGTTCTTC. Protein: CASSLRGGGAWFF.

This rearrangement joins TRBV3-1 to TRBJ2-3, with TRBD2 identical over 7 bases. The V gene end was trimmed by 1 base and the J gene end by 2 bases; junction bases not matched to a gene: 6. The germline V gene has CDR1 LGHDT and CDR2 YNNKEL (reference sequence). The CDR3 consists of 16 residues. The DNA of the CDR3 is TGTGCCAGCAGCCAAGGCCCAGCGGGGATCACAGATACGCAGTATTTT. Protein product: CASSQGPAGITDTQYF.

The chain's CDR3 is CASSEAYAGGPTDTQYF. Here the CDR3 DNA reads TGTGCCAGCAGTGAAGCTTATGCGGGGGGGCCCACAGATACGCAGTATTTT. J is TRBJ2-3 and V is TRBV6-1; TRBD2 matches 9 bases. Per the germline V gene, CDR1 is MNHNS and CDR2 is SASEGT. The CDR3 has 17 residues. After removal of 0 bases from V and 2 bases from J, the junction contained 6 bases not matched to a gene.

This clonotype showed up just a few times. The chain combines TRBV14 with TRBJ1-1; TRBD1 might be the D (5 bases). Per the germline V gene, CDR1 is SGHDN and CDR2 is FVKESK. The CDR3 sequence is 13 residues long. Trimming left V 4 bases short and J 5 bases short, with 11 bases between. CDR3 bases: TGTGCCAGCAGCCGTTACAGGACGACTGAAGCTTTCTTT. Translation: CASSRYRTTEAFF.

There are a few counts of this clonotype. The chain links TRBV20-1 to TRBJ2-2, with 8 bases that match TRBD2. Trimming at V came to 4 bases and at J to 3 bases, leaving 4 bases not matched to a gene. The CDR3 is 14 residues long. Germline V gene sequence: CDR1 DFQATT, CDR2 SNEGSKA (reference sequence). CDR3 in DNA: TGCAGTGCTAACCCTAGCGGGTACACCGGGGAGCTGTTTTTT. Residues: CSANPSGYTGELFF.

This clonotype was seen a handful of times. This chain links TRBV9 with TRBJ2-1, with TRBD1 as a possible D gene (6 bases). CDR1 is SGDLS and CDR2 is YYNGEE in the germline V gene. The CDR3 sequence is 14 residues long. Deletions cut 0 bases from V and 4 bases from J, with 8 bases between. The chain's CDR3 is CASSVGTEYNEQFF. The DNA of the CDR3 is TGTGCCAGCAGCGTAGGGACAGAGTACAATGAGCAGTTCTTC.

The genes are TRBV6-6 and TRBJ1-1, with no clear D. Germline V gene sequence: CDR1 MNHNY, CDR2 SVGAGI (reference sequence). This CDR3 has 12 amino acids. Trimming removed 2 bases from V and 3 bases from J, with 4 bases in between. The CDR3 here is CASSYTDTEAFF. CDR3 in DNA: TGTGCCAGCAGTTACACAGACACTGAAGCTTTCTTT.

This clonotype was seen more than once but under ten times. The gene calls are TRBV6-5 and TRBJ2-7, with 9 bases that match TRBD1. CDR3 size: 13 residues. CDR1 is MNHEY, CDR2 SVGAGI, per germline. Unmatched junction bases numbered 6, after V lost 4 bases and J lost 8 bases. This CDR3 is CASSLQGQGQQYF. CDR3 DNA: TGTGCCAGCAGTTTACAGGGACAGGGCCAGCAGTACTTC.

This rearrangement joins TRBV7-8 to TRBJ2-5; D may be TRBD2 (6 bases). Trimming removed 5 bases from V and 5 bases from J, with 15 bases in between. The CDR3 runs 14 residues. Germline V lookup: CDR1 SGHVS, CDR2 FQNEAQ. CDR3 amino acids: CASSVGTSRETQYF. The CDR3 DNA is TGTGCCAGCAGCGTCGGGACTTCACGGGAGACCCAGTACTTC.

The chain joins TRBV6-5 to TRBJ2-1, with D perhaps matching TRBD1 or TRBD2 (5 bases each). The CDR3 is made up of 17 amino acids. Between the trimmed V and J ends, which lost 0 bases and 8 bases, there was a span of 20 bases. Germline V gene lookup returns CDR1 MNHEY and CDR2 SVGAGI. The CDR3 protein is CASSYSIRDPYIDEQFF. In nucleotides, the CDR3 is TGTGCCAGCAGTTACTCGATTCGGGACCCGTATATCGATGAGCAGTTCTTC.

This chain joins TRBV24-1 and TRBJ1-1, with unresolved D. This CDR3 region has 13 residues. Germline CDR1 KGHDR, CDR2 SFDVKD. V gave up 6 bases and J gave up 0 bases, with 7 bases separating them. The CDR3 DNA reads TGTGCCACCAGTCTAGGAGTGAACACTGAAGCTTTCTTT. Translation gives CATSLGVNTEAFF.

This clonotype was seen repeatedly, ten times or more. CDR3 bases: TGTGCCAGCAGCACCCGACGGAACACTGAAGCTTTCTTT. Translation: CASSTRRNTEAFF. The chain links TRBV7-2 to TRBJ1-1; no firm D call. The V gene lost 5 bases and the J gene lost 1 base, with 8 bases spanning the gap. The germline V gene has CDR1 SGHTA and CDR2 FQGNSA. This CDR3 region has 13 residues.

This clonotype has more than one count but fewer than ten. This sequence joins TRBV27 and TRBJ2-5; D not resolved. There are 14 residues in the CDR3. V lost 4 bases and J lost 0, with 9 bases in between. Germline CDR1 and CDR2: MNHEY and SMNVEV (reference sequence). Here the CDR3 DNA reads TGTGCCAGCAGTTCCCTTATGTACCAAGAGACCCAGTACTTC. It specifies CASSSLMYQETQYF.

The chain carries TRBV4-1 and TRBJ2-1, with D hard to call. This CDR3 is built from 15 residues. CDR1 and CDR2 (germline): MGHRA, YSYEKL. The V gene lost 2 bases and the J gene lost 12 bases, with 20 bases spanning the gap. CDR3 in amino acids: CASSQPTPTSPTQFF. The CDR3 region has the DNA TGCGCCAGCAGCCAACCGACTCCAACCTCCCCTACGCAGTTCTTC.

The genes are TRBV3-1 and TRBJ2-1; D ambiguous. The CDR3 totals 13 residues. Trimming removed 1 base at V and 7 bases at J, with 8 bases between. The germline V gene encodes CDR1 LGHDT and CDR2 YNNKEL (reference sequence). CDR3 residues: CASSQGAANEQFF. CDR3 DNA sequence: TGTGCCAGCAGCCAAGGGGCGGCGAATGAGCAGTTCTTC.

V usage is TRBV6-2 or TRBV6-3 and J usage is TRBJ2-7; 9 bases fit TRBD2. V shed 0 bases, J shed 6 bases, and the junction held 12 bases outside the gene matches. Germline CDR1 reads MNHEY; CDR2 reads SVGEGT. The CDR3 has 17 residues. The CDR3 reads CASSYSLLREGLREQYF. Here the CDR3 DNA reads TGTGCCAGCAGTTACTCCCTATTGCGGGAGGGCCTCCGCGAGCAGTACTTC.

A note on this clonotype: One end of the junction varies from germline; a read error may be responsible. The V and J genes are TRBV5-1 and TRBJ2-7; TRBD1 aligns across 9 bases. The CDR3 has 15 amino acids. CDR1 and CDR2 (germline): SGHRS, YFSETQ. The CDR3 bases are TGCGCCAGCAGCTCCGACAGGGGGGCATCCTACGAGAAGTACTTC. This translates into CASSSDRGASYEKYF.

The chain employs TRBV20-1 and TRBJ1-1; TRBD1 is a possible D gene (5 bases). V was clipped by 3 bases and J by 7 bases, with 21 bases between them. Germline V lookup: CDR1 DFQATT, CDR2 SNEGSKA (reference sequence). This CDR3 comprises 15 residues. The CDR3 nucleotides are TGCAGTGCTAGCAATAGGGGAGGATTGATAGGTGAAGCTTTCTTT. This gives the protein CSASNRGGLIGEAFF.

The chain uses TRBV7-8 and TRBJ1-2, with 10 nucleotides matching TRBD1. Germline CDR1 SGHVS, CDR2 FQNEAQ. The CDR3 is 14 residues long. V was pared by 5 bases and J by 4 bases, with 4 bases of the junction left unmatched. The CDR3 loop is CASSGTGAFYGYTF. The CDR3, as DNA: TGTGCCAGCAGCGGGACAGGGGCCTTCTATGGCTACACCTTC.

This clonotype came up a few times. The chain couples TRBV7-2 to TRBJ1-1; tentative D call: TRBD1 (5 bases). The V end was cut by 5 bases, the J end by 0 bases, with 13 bases between. This CDR3 is built from 15 residues. Germline-derived CDR1 and CDR2 are SGHTA and FQGNSA. This chain's CDR3 is CASSPLGRMNTEAFF. CDR3 DNA sequence: TGTGCCAGCAGCCCCCTGGGACGGATGAACACTGAAGCTTTCTTT.

The chain joins TRBV12-3 or TRBV12-4 to TRBJ2-5; 9 bases are a match to TRBD2. V shed 5 bases, J shed 4 bases, and the junction held 8 bases outside the gene matches. This CDR3 comprises 15 residues. Written as DNA, the CDR3 is TGTGCCAGCAGTGGATCAGCGGGGGGCACAGAGACCCAGTACTTC. This sequence encodes CASSGSAGGTETQYF.

The rearrangement uses TRBV20-1 and TRBJ2-1; 7 bases fit TRBD1. The CDR3 contains 14 residues. Germline V gene lookup returns CDR1 DFQATT and CDR2 SNEGSKA (reference sequence). V was clipped by 6 bases and J by 6 bases; unmatched bases: 11. For the CDR3, the DNA is TGCAGTGCAACACCGGGACAGAGGTTCAATGAGCAGTTCTTC. Translated, it gives CSATPGQRFNEQFF.

CDR3 in amino acids: CASSGTTGTGVSPLHF. In DNA, the CDR3 is TGTGCCAGCAGCGGAACAACCGGGACAGGGGTTTCACCCCTCCACTTT. The chain recombines TRBV5-4 with TRBJ1-6, with 10 bases aligning to TRBD1. In germline, CDR1 is SGHNT, CDR2 YYREEE (reference sequence). Trimming removed 4 bases from V and 9 bases from J; junction bases left unmatched: 10. The CDR3 contains 16 residues. Full variable domain (outside the CDR3, taken from reference TRBV5-4 and TRBJ1-6): ETGVTQSPTHLIKTRGQQVTLRCSSQSGHNTVSWYQQALGQGPQFIFQYYREEENGRGNFPPRFSGLQFPNYSSELNVNALELDDSALYLCASSGTTGTGVSPLHFGNGTRLTVT.

This clonotype was counted between two and nine times. The rearrangement joins TRBV7-2 to TRBJ2-2; D gene ambiguous. The CDR3 runs to 14 residues. Trimming stripped 5 bases from V and 7 bases from J, with 14 bases between. The germline gives CDR1 SGHTA, CDR2 FQGNSA. This chain's CDR3 is CASSTLWGGGELFF. The CDR3 region has the DNA TGTGCCAGCAGCACCTTGTGGGGTGGCGGGGAGCTGTTTTTT.

This clonotype was counted only a few times. J is TRBJ2-7 and V is TRBV12-3 or TRBV12-4, with D perhaps TRBD1 (5 bases). This CDR3 region has 12 residues. The V end was cut by 8 bases, the J end by 4 bases, with 12 bases between. The DNA of the CDR3 is TGTGCCAGCGCTCACAGACAGTACGAGCAGTACTTC. This sequence encodes CASAHRQYEQYF.

The V call is TRBV6-1, the J call TRBJ1-2, with a weak D call TRBD1 (6 bases). The V and J ends lost 5 bases and 8 bases respectively, with 24 bases between them. The CDR3 has 16 amino acids. The germline CDR1 and CDR2 sequences are MNHNS and SASEGT. CDR3 in DNA: TGTGCCAGCAGTTTTTCGGGACAAGGGCCCTTTGGGGGCTACACCTTC. Translated, it gives CASSFSGQGPFGGYTF.

This chain uses TRBV7-2 with TRBJ2-7; 10 bases are shared with TRBD2. The germline V gene encodes CDR1 SGHTA and CDR2 FQGNSA. The CDR3 extends over 19 amino acids. Germline trimming cut 2 bases from V and 6 bases from J; bases unmatched to any gene: 19. The CDR3 region has the DNA TGTGCCAGCAGCTTACCCCAAGGGTCAGCGGGAGGGTCTTTGGTCGAGCAGTACTTC. It yields the protein CASSLPQGSAGGSLVEQYF.

This clonotype was counted at least ten times. V usage is TRBV4-2 and J usage is TRBJ2-5; 10 bases align to TRBD2. V shed 1 base, J shed 3 bases, and the junction held 8 bases outside the gene matches. The CDR3 runs to 17 residues. Germline CDR1 is LGHNA and CDR2 is YNFKEQ. CDR3: CASSQGPLSGGEETQYF. The CDR3 coding sequence is TGTGCCAGCAGCCAAGGCCCCCTGAGCGGGGGGGAAGAGACCCAGTACTTC.